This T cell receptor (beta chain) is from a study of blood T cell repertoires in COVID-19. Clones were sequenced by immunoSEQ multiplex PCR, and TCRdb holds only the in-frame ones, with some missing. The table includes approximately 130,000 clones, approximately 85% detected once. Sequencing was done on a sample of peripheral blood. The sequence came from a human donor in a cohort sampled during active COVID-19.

CDR3 sequence reads: CASSPRLGQGAPDTQYF. The CDR3 DNA reads TGTGCCAGCTCACCGCGCCTCGGACAGGGGGCACCAGATACGCAGTATTTT. V is TRBV18 and J is TRBJ2-3, with 11 bases identical to TRBD1. V gave up 3 bases and J gave up 4 bases; unmatched junction bases: 9. The CDR3 extends over 17 amino acids. In germline, CDR1 is KGHSH, CDR2 LQKENI.